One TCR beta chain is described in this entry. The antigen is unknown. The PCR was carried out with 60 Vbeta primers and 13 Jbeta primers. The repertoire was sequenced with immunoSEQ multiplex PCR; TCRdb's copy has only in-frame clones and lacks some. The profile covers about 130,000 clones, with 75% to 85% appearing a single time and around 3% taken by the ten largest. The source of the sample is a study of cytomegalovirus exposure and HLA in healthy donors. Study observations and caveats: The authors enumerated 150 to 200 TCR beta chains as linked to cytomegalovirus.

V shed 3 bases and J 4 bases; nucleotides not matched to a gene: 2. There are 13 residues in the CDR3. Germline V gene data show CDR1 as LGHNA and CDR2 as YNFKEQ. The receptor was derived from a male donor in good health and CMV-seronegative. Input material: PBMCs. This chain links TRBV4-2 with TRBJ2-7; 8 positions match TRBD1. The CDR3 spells CASSQDRDYEQYF. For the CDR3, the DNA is TGTGCCAGCAGCCAGGACAGGGATTACGAGCAGTACTTC.